The 19 T cell receptor beta chains listed next were all sequenced from one sample in a study of blood T cells in healthy people across ages. Alongside a J-beta primer mix, a sample-barcoded 5' primer served in a second PCR lasting about 7 to 12 cycles. TCRdb fed the 5' RACE reads into MiXCR, producing one record per CDR3 protein. The sample includes about 570,000 distinct CDR3 sequences, 25% to 30% of them seen just once. Material: blood. The receptors come from a woman in her 70s in good health.

The chain is built from TRBV11-3 and TRBJ1-6; TRBD1 is a possible D gene (6 bases). Trimming took 5 bases from V and 4 from J, leaving 15 bases between them. CDR3 size: 16 residues. The germline V gene has CDR1 SGHNT and CDR2 YENEEA. The CDR3, as DNA: TGTGCCAGCAGCCCCCAGGGGTTCGGTTATAATTCACCCCTCCACTTT. It specifies CASSPQGFGYNSPLHF.

The CDR3 DNA reads TGCGCCAGCAGCTTAGAGGGGAAGGCCTACGAGCAGTACTTC. This codes for CASSLEGKAYEQYF. The J gene is TRBJ2-5, the V gene TRBV5-1; D possibly uses TRBD1 or TRBD2 (5 bases each). Gene TRBJ2-7 matches the end of the DNA better, so the J call may be wrong. Germline values: CDR1 SGHRS, CDR2 YFSETQ. The CDR3 length is 14 residues.

This clonotype has only a few counts. Its ends do not fully match the called genes, so a read error is possible. The rearrangement uses TRBV7-8 and TRBJ2-5, with 12 positions matching TRBD2. The CDR3 has 19 residues. Germline lookup yields CDR1 SGHVS and CDR2 FQNEAQ. The CDR3 DNA sequence: TGTGCCGGCAGCTTAGCGCCACCGGGACTAGCGGGTAGCACAGAGACCCAGTACTTC. It specifies CAGSLAPPGLAGSTETQYF.

The V call is TRBV29-1, the J call TRBJ1-2; 8 bases are a match to TRBD1. Germline values: CDR1 SQVTM, CDR2 ANQGSEA. Losses at the gene ends were 6 bases for V and 5 bases for J; bases not matched to a gene: 11. The CDR3 is 14 amino acids. Written as DNA, the CDR3 is TGCAGCGTCCAGCCCGGGACAGGAATTTATGGCTACACCTTC. It specifies CSVQPGTGIYGYTF. The variable domain in full, with the rest retrieved from reference TRBV29-1 and TRBJ1-2, is SAVISQKPSRDICQRGTSLTIQCQVDSQVTMMFWYRQQPGQSLTLIATANQGSEATYESGFVIDKFPISRPNLTFSTLTVSNMSPEDSSIYLCSVQPGTGIYGYTFGSGTRLTVV.

This clonotype was observed a handful of times. V and J are TRBV21-1 and TRBJ2-5. TRBV21-1 is labeled a pseudogene. CDR3 size: 14 residues. CDR3 in DNA: TGTGCCAGCAGCTGTCTATGTGAAGGAGAGACCCAGTACTTC. Encoded protein: CASSCLCEGETQYF.

This rearrangement joins TRBV20-1 to TRBJ2-1; 12 bases line up with TRBD2. Germline trimming cut 3 bases from V and 7 bases from J; bases unmatched to any gene: 4. The CDR3 contains 14 residues. The germline gives CDR1 DFQATT, CDR2 SNEGSKA (reference sequence). The CDR3 is CSASLAGGLNEQFF. CDR3 nucleotides: TGCAGTGCTAGTCTAGCGGGGGGGCTTAATGAGCAGTTCTTC.

For this clonotype: Lacking the conserved final phenylalanine or tryptophan, this CDR3 likely reflects a read error. This sequence joins TRBV29-1 and TRBJ1-1; a possible D gene is TRBD1 (5 bases). Trimming shortened V by 7 bases and J by 0 bases, and 15 bases separated the two germline ends. Germline CDR1 is SQVTM and CDR2 is ANQGSEA. CDR3 size: 14 residues. CDR3 amino acids: CSAQVFPLNTEAFL. The DNA of the CDR3 is TGCAGCGCACAGGTCTTCCCTTTGAACACTGAAGCTTTCCTT.

This clonotype has more than one count but fewer than ten. The germline gene is not matched at one end of the junction; a read error may be the cause. The J gene is TRBJ2-1, the V gene TRBV7-2; D tentatively fits TRBD1 or TRBD2 (6 bases each). The CDR3 spans 14 residues. Germline V gene data show CDR1 as SGHTA and CDR2 as FQGNSA. The CDR3 is CAGSLGGGQNEQFF. The DNA of the CDR3 is TGTGCCGGCAGCTTAGGTGGGGGGCAGAATGAGCAGTTCTTC.

The rearrangement uses TRBV12-3 or TRBV12-4 and TRBJ2-1, with 7 positions matching TRBD1. J was trimmed by 8 bases and V by 5 bases; bases with no gene match: 3. The length of the CDR3 is 12 residues. The CDR3 bases are TGTGCCAGCAGTCCGACAGGGTATGAGCAGTTCTTC. Its protein product is CASSPTGYEQFF.

The sample holds a few counts of this clonotype. V gene TRBV14 combines with J gene TRBJ1-2; D is undetermined. This CDR3 is built from 14 residues. Trimming pared 1 base from V and 2 bases from J, leaving 8 bases between. The V gene's germline CDR1 is SGHDN and CDR2 FVKESK. DNA for the CDR3: TGTGCCAGCAGCCAAGTAGCGAGCAACTATGGCTACACCTTC. This codes for CASSQVASNYGYTF. Together with reference TRBV14 and TRBJ1-2, the CDR3 gives the full variable domain: EAGVTQFPSHSVIEKGQTVTLRCDPISGHDNLYWYRRVMGKEIKFLLHFVKESKQDESGMPNNRFLAERTGGTYSTLKVQPAELEDSGVYFCASSQVASNYGYTFGSGTRLTVV.

V gene TRBV29-1 combines with J gene TRBJ1-2, with D possibly TRBD1 on 6 matching bases. The germline gives CDR1 SQVTM, CDR2 ANQGSEA. This CDR3 region has 11 residues. The V and J ends lost 7 bases and 8 bases respectively, with 14 bases between them. In nucleotides, the CDR3 is TGCAGCGATAGGGGGAACACCGGCTACACCTTC. Translation: CSDRGNTGYTF.

This clonotype was counted ten times or more. The chain combines TRBV12-3 or TRBV12-4 with TRBJ2-5; D is possibly TRBD1 (6 bases). Trimming left V 8 bases short and J 7 bases short, with 23 bases between. The length of the CDR3 is 15 residues. In nucleotides, the CDR3 is TGTGCCAGCTATCTATCAGGGGAACTCAAGAGGACCCAGTACTTC. Its translation: CASYLSGELKRTQYF.

In its sample, this clonotype was seen a few times. The chain couples TRBV4-2 to TRBJ2-7, with 15 nucleotides matching TRBD2. With V trimmed by 1 base and J by 6 bases, 4 bases remained unmatched. CDR1 and CDR2 (germline): LGHNA, YNFKEQ. The CDR3 is 16 residues long. CDR3 DNA: TGTGCCAGCAGCCAAGGGGGGACTAGCGGGGGGTTCGAGCAGTACTTC. Protein: CASSQGGTSGGFEQYF.

With respect to this clonotype: Sequence at one end of the junction differs from germline and may be a read error. The rearrangement links TRBV10-3 to TRBJ2-5, with 11 bases lining up with TRBD2. This CDR3 has 20 residues. Germline V gene lookup returns CDR1 ENHRY and CDR2 SYGVKD. In nucleotides, the CDR3 is TGTGCCATCAGTGAGTCGACCCGAAAGAGACTAGCGGGACCATCCTACGAGCAGCACTTC. Residues: CAISESTRKRLAGPSYEQHF.

This clonotype showed up just a few times. J is TRBJ2-7 and V is TRBV6-6, with 12 bases fitting TRBD1. V gave up 6 bases and J gave up 4 bases; unmatched junction bases: 4. Germline CDR1 MNHNY, CDR2 SVGAGI (reference sequence). The CDR3 has 14 residues. Written as DNA, the CDR3 is TGTGCCAGCAGCGGGACAGGGGGCGTTTACGAGCAGTACTTC. Its protein is CASSGTGGVYEQYF.

V usage is TRBV20-1 and J usage is TRBJ2-1; TRBD2 matches 8 bases. The germline V gene encodes CDR1 DFQATT and CDR2 SNEGSKA (reference sequence). V trimming: 5 bases; J trimming: 9 bases; junction bases outside the gene matches: 12. The CDR3 covers 14 residues. In nucleotides, the CDR3 is TGCAGTGCTCTTCCGGGACTAGGAGTTTTTGAGCAGTTCTTC. It is translated as CSALPGLGVFEQFF.

There are a few counts of this clonotype. This rearrangement joins TRBV6-6 to TRBJ1-1, with no clear D. Trimming shortened V by 6 bases and J by 1 base, and 12 bases separated the two germline ends. Germline CDR1 is MNHNY and CDR2 is SVGAGI (reference sequence). This CDR3 is built from 14 residues. The CDR3 nucleotides read TGTGCCAGCAGCCGCGAAAGCAGGAACACTGAAGCTTTCTTT. Translated, it gives CASSRESRNTEAFF.

This clonotype was found a few times. The CDR3 spells CASSQEKTGLTDTQYF. DNA for the CDR3: TGTGCCAGCAGCCAAGAAAAGACAGGGCTCACAGATACGCAGTATTTT. This chain uses TRBV4-2 with TRBJ2-3, with TRBD1 matching 7 bases. Trimming cost V 0 bases and J 2 bases; bases outside gene matches: 5. Per the germline V gene, CDR1 is LGHNA and CDR2 is YNFKEQ. The CDR3 contains 16 residues.

The chain combines TRBV4-2 with TRBJ2-3; 7 nucleotides line up with TRBD2. The CDR3 is made up of 15 amino acids. J gave up 0 bases and V 3 bases, and 3 bases lay outside the gene matches. From germline, CDR1 is LGHNA and CDR2 YNFKEQ. The CDR3 protein is CASSHNSGSTDTQYF. CDR3 sequence (DNA): TGTGCCAGCAGCCACAATAGCGGGAGCACAGATACGCAGTATTTT.